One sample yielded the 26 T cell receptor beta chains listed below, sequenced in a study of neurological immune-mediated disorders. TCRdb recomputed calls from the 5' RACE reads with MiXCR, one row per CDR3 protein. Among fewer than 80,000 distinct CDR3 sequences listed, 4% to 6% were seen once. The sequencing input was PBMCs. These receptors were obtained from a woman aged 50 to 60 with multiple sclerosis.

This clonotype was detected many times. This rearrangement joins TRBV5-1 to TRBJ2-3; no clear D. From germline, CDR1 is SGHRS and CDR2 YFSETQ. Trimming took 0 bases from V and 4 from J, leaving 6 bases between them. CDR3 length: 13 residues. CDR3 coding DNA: TGCGCCAGCAGCTTGGGACGGTCAGATACGCAGTATTTT. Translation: CASSLGRSDTQYF.

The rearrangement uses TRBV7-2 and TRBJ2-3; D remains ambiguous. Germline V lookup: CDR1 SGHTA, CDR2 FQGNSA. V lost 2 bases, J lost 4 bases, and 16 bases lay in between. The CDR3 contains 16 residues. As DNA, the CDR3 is TGTGCCAGCAGCTTAATTCCGTCCGCACTGGCAGATACGCAGTATTTT. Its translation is CASSLIPSALADTQYF.

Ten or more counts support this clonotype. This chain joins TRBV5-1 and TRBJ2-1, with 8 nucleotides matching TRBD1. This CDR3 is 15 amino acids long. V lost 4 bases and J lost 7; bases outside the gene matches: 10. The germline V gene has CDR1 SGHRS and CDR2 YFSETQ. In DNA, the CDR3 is TGCGCCAGCAGCCGGGGCGGGACAGGTCAAAATGAGCAGTTCTTC. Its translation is CASSRGGTGQNEQFF.

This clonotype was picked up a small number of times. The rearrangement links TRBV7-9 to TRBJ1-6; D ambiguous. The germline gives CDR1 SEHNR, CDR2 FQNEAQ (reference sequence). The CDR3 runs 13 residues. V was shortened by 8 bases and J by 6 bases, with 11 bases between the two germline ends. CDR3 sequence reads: CASGGRINSPLHF. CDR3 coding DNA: TGTGCCAGCGGCGGACGGATTAATTCACCCCTCCACTTT. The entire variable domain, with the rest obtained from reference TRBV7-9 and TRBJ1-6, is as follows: DTGVSQNPRHKITKRGQNVTFRCDPISEHNRLYWYRQTLGQGPEFLTYFQNEAQLEKSRLLSDRFSAERPKGSFSTLEIQRTEQGDSAMYLCASGGRINSPLHFGNGTRLTVT.

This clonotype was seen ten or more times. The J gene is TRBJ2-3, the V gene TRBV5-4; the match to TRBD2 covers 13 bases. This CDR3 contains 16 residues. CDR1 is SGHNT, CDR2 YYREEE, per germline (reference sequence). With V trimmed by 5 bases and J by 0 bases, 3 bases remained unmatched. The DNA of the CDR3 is TGTGCCAGCAGAGAGGGACTAGCGGGAAGCACAGATACGCAGTATTTT. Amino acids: CASREGLAGSTDTQYF.

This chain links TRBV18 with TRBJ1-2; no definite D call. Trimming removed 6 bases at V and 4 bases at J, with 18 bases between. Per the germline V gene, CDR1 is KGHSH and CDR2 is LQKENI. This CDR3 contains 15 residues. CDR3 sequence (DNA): TGTGCCAGCTCGGAAGTGGGAGCCTCAAGCTATGGCTACACCTTC. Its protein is CASSEVGASSYGYTF.

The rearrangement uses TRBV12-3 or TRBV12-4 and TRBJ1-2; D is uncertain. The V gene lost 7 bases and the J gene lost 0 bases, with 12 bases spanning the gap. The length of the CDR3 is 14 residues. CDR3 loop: CASTAPGTNYGYTF. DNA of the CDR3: TGTGCCAGCACCGCTCCCGGGACTAACTATGGCTACACCTTC.

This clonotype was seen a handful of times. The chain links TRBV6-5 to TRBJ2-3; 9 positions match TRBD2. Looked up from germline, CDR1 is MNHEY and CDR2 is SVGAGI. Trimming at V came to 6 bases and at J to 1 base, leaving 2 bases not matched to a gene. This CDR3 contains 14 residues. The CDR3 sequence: CASRRGGGTDTQYF. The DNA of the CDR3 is TGTGCCAGCAGGCGGGGGGGCGGCACAGATACGCAGTATTTT.

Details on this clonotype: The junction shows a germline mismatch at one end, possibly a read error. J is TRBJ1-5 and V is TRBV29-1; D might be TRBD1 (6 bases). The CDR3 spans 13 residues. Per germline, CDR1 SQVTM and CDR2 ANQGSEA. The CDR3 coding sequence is TGCAGCGTTGGGACAGCACAAAATCAGCCCCAGAATTTT. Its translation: CSVGTAQNQPQNF.

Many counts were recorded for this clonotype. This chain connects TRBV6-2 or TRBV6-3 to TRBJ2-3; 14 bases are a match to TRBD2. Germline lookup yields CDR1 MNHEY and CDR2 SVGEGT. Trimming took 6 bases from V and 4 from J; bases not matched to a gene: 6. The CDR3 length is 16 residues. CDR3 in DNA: TGTGCCAGCAGCCAACGGACTAGCGGGGGGCCAGATACGCAGTATTTT. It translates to CASSQRTSGGPDTQYF.

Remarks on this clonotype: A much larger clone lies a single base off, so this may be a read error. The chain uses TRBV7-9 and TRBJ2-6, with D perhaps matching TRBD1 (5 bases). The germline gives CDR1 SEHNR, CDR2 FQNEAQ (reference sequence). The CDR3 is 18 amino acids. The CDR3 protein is CASSLTTGASSGTNVLTF. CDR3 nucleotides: TGTGCCAGCAGCCTAACTACAGGAGCCAGCTCTGGGACCAACGTCCTGACTTTC.

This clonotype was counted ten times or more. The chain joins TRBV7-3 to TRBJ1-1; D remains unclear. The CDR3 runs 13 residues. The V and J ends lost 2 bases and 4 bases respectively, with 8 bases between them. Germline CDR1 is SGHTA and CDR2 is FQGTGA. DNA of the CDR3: TGTGCCAGCAGCTTATACAGCGGCACTGAAGCTTTCTTT. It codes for CASSLYSGTEAFF.

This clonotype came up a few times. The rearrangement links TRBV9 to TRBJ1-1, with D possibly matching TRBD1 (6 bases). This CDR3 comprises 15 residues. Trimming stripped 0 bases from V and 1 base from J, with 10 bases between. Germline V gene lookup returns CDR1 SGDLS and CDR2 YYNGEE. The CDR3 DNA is TGTGCCAGCAGCGTAGTGGGGGCTGGGAACACTGAAGCTTTCTTT. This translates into CASSVVGAGNTEAFF.

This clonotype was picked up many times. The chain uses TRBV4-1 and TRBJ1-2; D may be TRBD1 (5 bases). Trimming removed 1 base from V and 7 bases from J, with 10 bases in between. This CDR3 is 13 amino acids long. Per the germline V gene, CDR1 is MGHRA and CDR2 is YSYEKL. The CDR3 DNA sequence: TGCGCCAGCAGCCAAGGGGTAAGGGGTGGCTACACCTTC. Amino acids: CASSQGVRGGYTF.

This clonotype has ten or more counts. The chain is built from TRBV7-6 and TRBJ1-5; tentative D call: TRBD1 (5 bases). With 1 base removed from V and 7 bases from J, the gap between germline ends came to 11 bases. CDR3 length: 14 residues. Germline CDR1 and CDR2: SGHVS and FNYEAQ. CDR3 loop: CASSLDDGGQPQHF. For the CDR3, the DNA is TGTGCCAGCAGCTTAGATGACGGGGGGCAGCCCCAGCATTTT.

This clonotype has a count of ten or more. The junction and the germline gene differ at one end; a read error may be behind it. This chain's CDR3 is CSAREKGYTEAFF. The CDR3 DNA follows: TGCAGTGCGAGAGAAAAGGGGTACACTGAAGCTTTCTTT. V and J are TRBV20-1 and TRBJ1-1; a weak D match, TRBD1 (5 bases). CDR1 is DFQATT, CDR2 SNEGSKA, per germline (reference sequence). This CDR3 comprises 13 residues.

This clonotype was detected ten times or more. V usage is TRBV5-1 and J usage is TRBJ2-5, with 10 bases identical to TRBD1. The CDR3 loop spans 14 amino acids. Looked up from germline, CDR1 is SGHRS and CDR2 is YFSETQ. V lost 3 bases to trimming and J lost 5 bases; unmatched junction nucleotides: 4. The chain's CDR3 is CASSSTGGRETQYF. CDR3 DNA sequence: TGCGCCAGCAGCTCGACAGGGGGCAGGGAGACCCAGTACTTC.

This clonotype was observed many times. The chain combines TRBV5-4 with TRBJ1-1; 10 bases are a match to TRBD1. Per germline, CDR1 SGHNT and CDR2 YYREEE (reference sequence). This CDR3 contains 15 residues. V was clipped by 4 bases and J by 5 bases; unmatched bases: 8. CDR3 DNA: TGTGCCAGCAGCATAGACAGGGGGCTTGGGACTGAAGCTTTCTTT. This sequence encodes CASSIDRGLGTEAFF. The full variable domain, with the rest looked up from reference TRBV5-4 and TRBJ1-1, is ETGVTQSPTHLIKTRGQQVTLRCSSQSGHNTVSWYQQALGQGPQFIFQYYREEENGRGNFPPRFSGLQFPNYSSELNVNALELDDSALYLCASSIDRGLGTEAFFGQGTRLTVV.

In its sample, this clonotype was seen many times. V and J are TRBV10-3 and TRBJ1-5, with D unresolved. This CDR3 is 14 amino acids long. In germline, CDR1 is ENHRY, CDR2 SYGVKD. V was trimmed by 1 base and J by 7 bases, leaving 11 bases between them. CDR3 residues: CAISELVGGQPQHF. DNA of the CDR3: TGTGCCATCAGTGAGTTAGTAGGAGGACAGCCCCAGCATTTT.

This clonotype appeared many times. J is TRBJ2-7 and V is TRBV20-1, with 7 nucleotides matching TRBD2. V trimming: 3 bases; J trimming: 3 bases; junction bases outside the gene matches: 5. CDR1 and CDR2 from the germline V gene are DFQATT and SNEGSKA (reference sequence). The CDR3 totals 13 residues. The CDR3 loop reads CSASAGDYYEQYF. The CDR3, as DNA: TGCAGTGCTAGCGCGGGGGATTACTACGAGCAGTACTTC.

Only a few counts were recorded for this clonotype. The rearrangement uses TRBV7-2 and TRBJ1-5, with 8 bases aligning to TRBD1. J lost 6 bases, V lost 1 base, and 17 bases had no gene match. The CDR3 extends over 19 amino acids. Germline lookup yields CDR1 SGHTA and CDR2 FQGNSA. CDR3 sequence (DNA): TGTGCCAGCAGCTTAGAGAGATGGGCAGGGGGCAACATAATTCAGCCCCAGCATTTT. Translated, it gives CASSLERWAGGNIIQPQHF.

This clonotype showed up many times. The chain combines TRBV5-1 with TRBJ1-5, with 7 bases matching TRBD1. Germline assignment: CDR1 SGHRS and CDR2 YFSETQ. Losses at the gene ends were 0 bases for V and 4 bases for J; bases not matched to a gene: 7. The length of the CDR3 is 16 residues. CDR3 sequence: CASSLDGQARNQPQHF. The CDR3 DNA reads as TGCGCCAGCAGCTTGGACGGACAGGCAAGAAATCAGCCCCAGCATTTT. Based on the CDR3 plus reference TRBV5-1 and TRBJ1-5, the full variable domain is KAGVTQTPRYLIKTRGQQVTLSCSPISGHRSVSWYQQTPGQGLQFLFEYFSETQRNKGNFPGRFSGRQFSNSRSEMNVSTLELGDSALYLCASSLDGQARNQPQHFGDGTRLSIL.

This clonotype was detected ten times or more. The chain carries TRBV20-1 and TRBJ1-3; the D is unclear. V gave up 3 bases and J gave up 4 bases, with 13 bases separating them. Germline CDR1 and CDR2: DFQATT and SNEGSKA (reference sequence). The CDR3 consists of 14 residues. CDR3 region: CSASGPPVGNTIYF. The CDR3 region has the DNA TGCAGTGCTAGTGGGCCCCCAGTAGGAAACACCATATATTTT.

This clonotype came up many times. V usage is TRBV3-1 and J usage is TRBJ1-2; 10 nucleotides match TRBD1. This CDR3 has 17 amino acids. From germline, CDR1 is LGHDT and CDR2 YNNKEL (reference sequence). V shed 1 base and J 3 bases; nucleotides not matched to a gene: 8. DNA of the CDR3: TGTGCCAGCAGCCAAGTGGGGACAGGGGAATTCCACTATGGCTACACCTTC. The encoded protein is CASSQVGTGEFHYGYTF.

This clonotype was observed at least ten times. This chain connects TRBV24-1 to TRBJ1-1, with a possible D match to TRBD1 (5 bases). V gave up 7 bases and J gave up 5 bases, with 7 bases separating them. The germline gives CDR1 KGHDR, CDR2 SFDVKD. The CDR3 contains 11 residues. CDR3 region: CATRRGTEAFF. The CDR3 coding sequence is TGTGCCACCAGGAGGGGTACTGAAGCTTTCTTT.

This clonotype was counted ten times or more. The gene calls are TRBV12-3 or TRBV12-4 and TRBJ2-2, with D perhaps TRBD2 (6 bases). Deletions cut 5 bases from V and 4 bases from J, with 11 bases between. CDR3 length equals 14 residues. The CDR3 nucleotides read TGTGCCAGCAGTAAGGGACTTCTCACCGGGGAGCTGTTTTTT. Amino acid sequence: CASSKGLLTGELFF.